The present entry profiles one T cell receptor (beta chain) with its context. What it binds is not known. The use of genomic DNA as template underpinned the TCR beta VDJ and CDR3 profiling. TCRdb re-analysed the reads in MiXCR, keeping a single row per CDR3 protein. The table lists around 180,000 distinct CDR3 sequences, less than 60% of them singletons, with 1.8% in the top ten. This entry is derived from a study of CD8+CD57+ T cells in acquired aplastic anemia. Study-wide findings and caveats: Shared by patients and controls, 25 to 30 CD8+ CDR3s were abundant in patients.

CD8+CD57+ cell expansion had been shown by flow cytometry in patients chosen for sequencing. Blood samples were obtained from patients who had received no prior therapy. The CDR3 runs 15 residues. V lost 7 bases and J lost 0, with 16 bases in between. From germline, CDR1 is SNHLY and CDR2 FYNNEI. The receptor was isolated from a human donor with aplastic anemia. The chain uses TRBV2 and TRBJ2-7, with a tentative D call TRBD2 (6 bases). Sequenced input: sorted CD4+, CD8+, or CD8+CD57+ T cells (not recorded which) from PBMCs. For the CDR3, the DNA is TGTGCCAGCACCGAGAGGTGGGGGGACTCCTACGAGCAGTACTTC. Translation: CASTERWGDSYEQYF.